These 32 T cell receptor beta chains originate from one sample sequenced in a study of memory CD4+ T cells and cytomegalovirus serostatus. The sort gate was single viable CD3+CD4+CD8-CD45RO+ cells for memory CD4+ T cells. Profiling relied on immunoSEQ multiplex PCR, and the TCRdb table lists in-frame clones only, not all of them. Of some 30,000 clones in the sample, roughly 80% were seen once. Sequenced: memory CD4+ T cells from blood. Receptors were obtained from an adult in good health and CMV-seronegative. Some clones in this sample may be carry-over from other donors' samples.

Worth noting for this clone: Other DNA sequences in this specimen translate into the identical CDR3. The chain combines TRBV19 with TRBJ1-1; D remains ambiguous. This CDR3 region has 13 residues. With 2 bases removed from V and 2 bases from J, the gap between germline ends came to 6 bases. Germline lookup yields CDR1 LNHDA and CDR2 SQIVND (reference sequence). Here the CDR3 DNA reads TGTGCCAGTAGTATAAACAGAAACACTGAAGCTTTCTTT. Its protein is CASSINRNTEAFF.

CDR3 sequence reads: CASSRGPQETQYF. As DNA, the CDR3 is TGTGCCAGCAGCCGGGGGCCCCAAGAGACCCAGTACTTC. J is TRBJ2-5 and V is TRBV5-6; D is possibly TRBD1 or TRBD2 (6 bases each). CDR3 length: 13 amino acids. The V end was cut by 4 bases, the J end by 1 base, with 8 bases between. Germline V gives CDR1 SGHDT, CDR2 YYEEEE.

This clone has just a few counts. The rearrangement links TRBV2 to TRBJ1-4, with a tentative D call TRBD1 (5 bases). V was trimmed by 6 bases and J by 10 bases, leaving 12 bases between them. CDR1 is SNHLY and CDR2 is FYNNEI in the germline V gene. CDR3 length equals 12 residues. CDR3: CASRAREVKLFF. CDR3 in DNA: TGTGCCAGCAGAGCCAGGGAAGTAAAACTGTTTTTT.

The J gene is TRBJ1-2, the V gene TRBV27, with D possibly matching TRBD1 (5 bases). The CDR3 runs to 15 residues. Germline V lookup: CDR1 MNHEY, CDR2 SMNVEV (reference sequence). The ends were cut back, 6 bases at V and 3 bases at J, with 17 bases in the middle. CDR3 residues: CASSNQGLADYGYTF. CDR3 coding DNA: TGTGCCAGCAGCAACCAGGGATTAGCTGACTATGGCTACACCTTC.

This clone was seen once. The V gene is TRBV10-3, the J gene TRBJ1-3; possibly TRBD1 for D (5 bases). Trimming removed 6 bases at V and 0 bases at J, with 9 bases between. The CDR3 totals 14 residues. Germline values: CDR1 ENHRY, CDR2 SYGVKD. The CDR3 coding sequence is TGTGCCATCAGGGAAGGGACCTCTGGAAACACCATATATTTT. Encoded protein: CAIREGTSGNTIYF.

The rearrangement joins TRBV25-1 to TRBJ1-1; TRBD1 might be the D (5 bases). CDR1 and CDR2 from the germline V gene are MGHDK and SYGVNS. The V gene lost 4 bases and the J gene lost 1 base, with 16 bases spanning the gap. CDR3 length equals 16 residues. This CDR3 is CASSASTAGKNTEAFF. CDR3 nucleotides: TGTGCCAGCAGTGCCTCGACAGCGGGAAAGAACACTGAAGCTTTCTTT.

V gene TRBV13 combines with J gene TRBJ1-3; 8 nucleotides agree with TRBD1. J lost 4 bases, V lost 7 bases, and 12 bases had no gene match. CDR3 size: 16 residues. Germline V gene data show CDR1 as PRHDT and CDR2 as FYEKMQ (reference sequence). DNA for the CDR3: TGTGCCAGCACCCGACAACCTTGGACAGGGGGAAACACCATATATTTT. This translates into CASTRQPWTGGNTIYF.

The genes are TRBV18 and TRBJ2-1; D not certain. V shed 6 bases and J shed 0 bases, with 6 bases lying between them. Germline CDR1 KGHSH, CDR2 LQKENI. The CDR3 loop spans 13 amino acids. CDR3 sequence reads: CASSLYSYNEQFF. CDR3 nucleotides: TGTGCCAGCTCCCTATACTCCTACAATGAGCAGTTCTTC. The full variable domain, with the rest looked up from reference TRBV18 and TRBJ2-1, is NAGVMQNPRHLVRRRGQEARLRCSPMKGHSHVYWYRQLPEEGLKFMVYLQKENIIDESGMPKERFSAEFPKEGPSILRIQQVVRGDSAAYFCASSLYSYNEQFFGPGTRLTVL.

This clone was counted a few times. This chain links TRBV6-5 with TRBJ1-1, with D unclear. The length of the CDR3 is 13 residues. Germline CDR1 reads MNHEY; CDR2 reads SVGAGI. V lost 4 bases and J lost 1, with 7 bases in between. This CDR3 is CASSFRQNTEAFF. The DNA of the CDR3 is TGTGCCAGCAGTTTCAGACAGAACACTGAAGCTTTCTTT.

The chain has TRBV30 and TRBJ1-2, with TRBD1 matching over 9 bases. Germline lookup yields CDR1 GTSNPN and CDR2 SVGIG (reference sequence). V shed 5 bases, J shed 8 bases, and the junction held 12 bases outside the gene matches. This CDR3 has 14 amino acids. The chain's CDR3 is CAWEGQGRMSGYTF. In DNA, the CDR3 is TGTGCCTGGGAGGGACAGGGCCGTATGTCGGGCTACACCTTC.

In DNA form, the CDR3 reads TGTGCCAGCAGTTACTTTGGACTCCAAGAGACCCAGTACTTC. Translated: CASSYFGLQETQYF. The J gene is TRBJ2-5, the V gene TRBV6-6; TRBD2 is a possible D gene (5 bases). Germline loops: CDR1 MNHNY, CDR2 SVGAGI (reference sequence). V lost 1 base and J lost 1, with 7 bases in between. CDR3 length: 14 amino acids.

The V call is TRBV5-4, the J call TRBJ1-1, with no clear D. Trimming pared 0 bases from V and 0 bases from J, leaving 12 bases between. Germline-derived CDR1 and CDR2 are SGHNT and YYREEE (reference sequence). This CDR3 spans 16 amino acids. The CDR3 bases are TGTGCCAGCAGCTTGGGGGGAGGTATAATGAACACTGAAGCTTTCTTT. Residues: CASSLGGGIMNTEAFF.

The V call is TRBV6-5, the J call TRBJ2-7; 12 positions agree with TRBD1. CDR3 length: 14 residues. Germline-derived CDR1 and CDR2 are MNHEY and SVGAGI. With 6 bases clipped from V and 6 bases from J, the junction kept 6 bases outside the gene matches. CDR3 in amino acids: CASSRDRGLSEQYF. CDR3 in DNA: TGTGCCAGCAGCCGGGACAGGGGGCTGAGCGAGCAGTACTTC.

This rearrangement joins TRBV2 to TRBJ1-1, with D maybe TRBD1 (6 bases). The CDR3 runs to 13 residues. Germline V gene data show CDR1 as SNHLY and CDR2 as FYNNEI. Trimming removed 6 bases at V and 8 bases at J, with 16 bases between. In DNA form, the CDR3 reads TGTGCCAGCAGCTGGGAAAAACAGGGAGAAGCTTTCTTT. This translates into CASSWEKQGEAFF. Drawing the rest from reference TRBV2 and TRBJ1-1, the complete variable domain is EPEVTQTPSHQVTQMGQEVILRCVPISNHLYFYWYRQILGQKVEFLVSFYNNEISEKSEIFDDQFSVERPDGSNFTLKIRSTKLEDSAMYFCASSWEKQGEAFFGQGTRLTVV.

CDR3: CATSRDPWQMSNTEAFF. The CDR3 DNA reads as TGTGCCACCAGCAGAGATCCATGGCAAATGAGTAACACTGAAGCTTTCTTT. The chain uses TRBV15 and TRBJ1-1; no firm D call. Germline V gene sequence: CDR1 LNHNV, CDR2 YYDKDF (reference sequence). This CDR3 region has 17 residues. V was shortened by 0 bases and J by 2 bases, with 16 bases between the two germline ends.

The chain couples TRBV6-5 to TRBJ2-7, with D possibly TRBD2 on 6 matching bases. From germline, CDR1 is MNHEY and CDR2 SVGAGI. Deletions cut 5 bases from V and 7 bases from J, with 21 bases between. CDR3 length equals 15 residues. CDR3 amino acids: CASSHPKAGPQEQYF. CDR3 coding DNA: TGTGCCAGCAGTCACCCCAAGGCGGGGCCCCAGGAGCAGTACTTC.

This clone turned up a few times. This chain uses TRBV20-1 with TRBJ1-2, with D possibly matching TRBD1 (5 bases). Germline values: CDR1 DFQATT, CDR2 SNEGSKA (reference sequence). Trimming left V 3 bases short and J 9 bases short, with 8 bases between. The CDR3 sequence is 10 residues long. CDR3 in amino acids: CSARSGSYTF. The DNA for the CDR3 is TGCAGTGCTAGGTCAGGGAGCTACACCTTC.

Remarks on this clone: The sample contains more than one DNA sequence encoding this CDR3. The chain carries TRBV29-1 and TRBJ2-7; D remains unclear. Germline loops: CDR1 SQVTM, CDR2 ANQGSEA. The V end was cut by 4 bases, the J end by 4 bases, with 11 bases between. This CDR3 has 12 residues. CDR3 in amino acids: CSVASGRYEQYF. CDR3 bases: TGCAGCGTTGCGAGTGGCAGATACGAGCAGTACTTC.

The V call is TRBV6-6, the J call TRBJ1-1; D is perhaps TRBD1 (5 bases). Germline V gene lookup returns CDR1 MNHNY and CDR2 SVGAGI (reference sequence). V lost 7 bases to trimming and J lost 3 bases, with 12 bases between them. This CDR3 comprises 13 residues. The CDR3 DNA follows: TGTGCCAGCAAAATGAGGGGATACACTGAAGCTTTCTTT. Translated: CASKMRGYTEAFF.

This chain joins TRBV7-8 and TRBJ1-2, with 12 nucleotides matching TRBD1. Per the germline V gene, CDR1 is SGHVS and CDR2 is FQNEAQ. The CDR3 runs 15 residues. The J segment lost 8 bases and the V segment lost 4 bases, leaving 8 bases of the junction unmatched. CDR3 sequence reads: CASSSSRDRGLGYTF. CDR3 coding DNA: TGTGCCAGCAGCTCATCCCGGGACAGGGGGCTGGGCTACACCTTC.

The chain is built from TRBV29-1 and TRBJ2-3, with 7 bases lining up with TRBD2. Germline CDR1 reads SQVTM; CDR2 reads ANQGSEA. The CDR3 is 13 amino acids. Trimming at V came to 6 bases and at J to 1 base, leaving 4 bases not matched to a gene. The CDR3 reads CSVDLAGTDTQYF. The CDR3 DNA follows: TGCAGCGTCGATCTAGCGGGCACAGATACGCAGTATTTT.

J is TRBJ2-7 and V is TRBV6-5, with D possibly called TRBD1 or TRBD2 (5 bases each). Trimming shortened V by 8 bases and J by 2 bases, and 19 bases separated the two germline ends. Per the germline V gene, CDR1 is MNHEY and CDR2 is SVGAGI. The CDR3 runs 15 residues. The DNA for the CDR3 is TGTGCCAGCCGGGTATCAGGGACGAGGACCTACGAGCAGTACTTC. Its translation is CASRVSGTRTYEQYF.

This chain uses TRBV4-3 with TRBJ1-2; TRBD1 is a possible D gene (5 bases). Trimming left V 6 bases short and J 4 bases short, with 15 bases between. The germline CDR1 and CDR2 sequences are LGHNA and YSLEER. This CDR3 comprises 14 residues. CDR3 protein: CASRPHAGGYGYTF. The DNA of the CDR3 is TGCGCCAGCAGACCTCACGCCGGGGGCTATGGCTACACCTTC.

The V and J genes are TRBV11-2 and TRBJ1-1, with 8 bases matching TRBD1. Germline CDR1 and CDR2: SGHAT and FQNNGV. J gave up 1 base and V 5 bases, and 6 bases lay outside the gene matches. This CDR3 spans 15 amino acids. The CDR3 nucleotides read TGTGCCAGCAGCCGAGACAGGGGCTGGAACACTGAAGCTTTCTTT. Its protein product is CASSRDRGWNTEAFF.

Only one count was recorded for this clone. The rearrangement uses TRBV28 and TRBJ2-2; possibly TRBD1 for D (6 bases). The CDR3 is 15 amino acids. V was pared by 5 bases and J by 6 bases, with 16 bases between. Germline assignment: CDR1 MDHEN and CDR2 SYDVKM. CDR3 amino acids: CASSTGKGRAGELFF. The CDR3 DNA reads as TGTGCCAGCAGTACAGGGAAGGGTAGGGCCGGGGAGCTGTTTTTT.

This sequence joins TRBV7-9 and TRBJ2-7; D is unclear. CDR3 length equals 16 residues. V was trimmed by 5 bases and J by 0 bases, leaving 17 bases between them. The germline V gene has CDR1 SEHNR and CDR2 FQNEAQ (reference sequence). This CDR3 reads CASSPAYVGSSYEQYF. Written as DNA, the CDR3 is TGTGCCAGCAGCCCCGCGTATGTGGGGTCCTCCTACGAGCAGTACTTC.

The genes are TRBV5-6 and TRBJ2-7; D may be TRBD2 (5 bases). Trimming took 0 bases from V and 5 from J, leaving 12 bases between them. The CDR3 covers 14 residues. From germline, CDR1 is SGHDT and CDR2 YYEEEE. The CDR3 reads CASSLAGRVHEQYF. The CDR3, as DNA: TGTGCCAGCAGCTTGGCCGGGCGGGTACACGAGCAGTACTTC.

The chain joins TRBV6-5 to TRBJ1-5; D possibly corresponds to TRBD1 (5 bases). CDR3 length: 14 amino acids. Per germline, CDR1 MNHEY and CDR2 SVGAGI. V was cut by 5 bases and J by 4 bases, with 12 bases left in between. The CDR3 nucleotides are TGTGCCAGCAGTACAGGCGCCTCTAATCAGCCCCAGCATTTT. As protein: CASSTGASNQPQHF.

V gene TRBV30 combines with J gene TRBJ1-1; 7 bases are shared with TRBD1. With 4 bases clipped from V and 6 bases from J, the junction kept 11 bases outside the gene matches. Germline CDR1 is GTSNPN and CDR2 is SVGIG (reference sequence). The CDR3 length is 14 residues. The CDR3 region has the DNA TGTGCCTGGAAGGTTACAGGGGTGGGGGCTGAAGCTTTCTTT. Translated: CAWKVTGVGAEAFF.

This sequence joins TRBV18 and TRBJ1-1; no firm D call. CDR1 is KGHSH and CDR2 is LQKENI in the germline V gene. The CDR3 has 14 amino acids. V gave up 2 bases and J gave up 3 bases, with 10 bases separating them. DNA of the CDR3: TGTGCCAGCTCACCAGCTAGACGGGACACTGAAGCTTTCTTT. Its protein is CASSPARRDTEAFF. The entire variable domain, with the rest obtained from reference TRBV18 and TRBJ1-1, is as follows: NAGVMQNPRHLVRRRGQEARLRCSPMKGHSHVYWYRQLPEEGLKFMVYLQKENIIDESGMPKERFSAEFPKEGPSILRIQQVVRGDSAAYFCASSPARRDTEAFFGQGTRLTVV.

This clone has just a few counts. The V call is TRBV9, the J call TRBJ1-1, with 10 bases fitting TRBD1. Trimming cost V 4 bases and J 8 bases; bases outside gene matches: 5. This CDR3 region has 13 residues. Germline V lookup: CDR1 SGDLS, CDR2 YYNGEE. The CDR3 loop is CASSPRTGGEAFF. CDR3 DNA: TGTGCCAGCAGCCCCCGGACAGGGGGAGAAGCTTTCTTT.

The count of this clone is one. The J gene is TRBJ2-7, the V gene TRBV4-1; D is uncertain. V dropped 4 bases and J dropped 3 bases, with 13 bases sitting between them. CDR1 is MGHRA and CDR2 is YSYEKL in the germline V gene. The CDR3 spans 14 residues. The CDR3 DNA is TGCGCCAGCAGCCCCTACCTTCTATACTACGAGCAGTACTTC. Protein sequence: CASSPYLLYYEQYF.